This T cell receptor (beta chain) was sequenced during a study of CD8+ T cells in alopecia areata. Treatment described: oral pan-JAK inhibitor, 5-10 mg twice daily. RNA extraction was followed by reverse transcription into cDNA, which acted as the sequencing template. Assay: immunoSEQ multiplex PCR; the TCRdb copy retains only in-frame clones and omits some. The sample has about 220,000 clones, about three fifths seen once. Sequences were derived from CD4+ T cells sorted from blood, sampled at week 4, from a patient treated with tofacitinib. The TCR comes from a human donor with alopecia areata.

Here the CDR3 reads CASSPGLAGDTQYF. CDR3 coding DNA: TGTGCCAGCAGTCCGGGACTAGCGGGGGATACGCAGTATTTT. This chain connects TRBV27 to TRBJ2-3; TRBD2 agrees at 13 bases. This CDR3 is built from 14 residues. CDR1 and CDR2 from the germline V gene are MNHEY and SMNVEV (reference sequence). V dropped 5 bases and J dropped 6; count of bases not matched to a gene: 2.